The T cell receptor (beta chain) described here comes from a study of cytomegalovirus exposure and HLA in healthy donors. Study in general: An earlier analysis identified fewer than 130 million unique TCR beta sequences in some 180 million T cells.

V lost 5 bases, J lost 2 bases, and 4 bases stayed unmatched. Germline V lookup: CDR1 SGHNT, CDR2 YYREEE (reference sequence). The CDR3 is made up of 15 amino acids. It was with 60 Vbeta and 13 Jbeta primers that the PCR ran. Measured with immunoSEQ multiplex PCR; TCRdb has only the in-frame clones, and not every one. The sample lists approximately 150,000 clones, about three fifths occurring once. About this clone itself: Its antigen is undetermined.

Broader study findings: Several V segments, TRBV6-2 and TRBV6-3 among them, could not be told apart and were dropped. The study assumed roughly uniform donor sequencing depth for presence/absence analyses.

The V call is TRBV5-4, the J call TRBJ2-6; TRBD1 matches at 7 bases. Sequencing used PBMCs. The receptor comes from an older woman in good health and CMV-seropositive. This CDR3 reads CASRNQGAGANVLTF. In DNA, the CDR3 is TGTGCCAGCAGGAACCAGGGGGCTGGGGCCAACGTCCTGACTTTC.